Described below is a single TCR beta chain sequence and its context. There is no known antigen for this receptor. No clone much larger than this one lies a single base away; base qualities are absent. This entry belongs to a study of radiotherapy plus CTLA-4 blockade in lung cancer (dated by TCRdb to between 2018 and 2020). With respect to the entire study: Objective responses occurred in around 20% of enrolled patients, and 30% to 40% achieved disease control.

The protocol used for the library was the immunoSEQ multiplex PCR assay. Entries here come from immuneACCESS through TCRdb and include only in-frame sequences with V and J called. Some clones fail to appear in such tables; in the studies checked, an unresolved V gene covers under half of the shortfall, and the cause of the remainder is unknown. A total of under 70,000 clones appear in this sample, approximately 75% of them only once. The ten largest clones add up to approximately 4.5% of the sample. The study evaluated CTLA-4 blockade (ipilimumab) given together with focal radiation therapy in patients who had chemo-refractory metastatic non-small-cell lung cancer. CDR1 and CDR2, looked up from the germline V gene, are SQVTM and ANQGSEA. Inclusive of the bounding cysteine and phenylalanine, the CDR3 is 13 residues long. The DNA shown is the 39-base CDR3, in frame from base 1. V drops 3 bases and J drops 2 bases, leaving 10 bases in between.

General conclusions and limits of the study: After treatment with radiotherapy and ipilimumab, TCR clones that originated in tumors expanded in peripheral blood. Early dynamic changes in blood T cell clones, together with increased serum interferon-beta after radiation, were reported as the strongest predictors of response.

The origin of this receptor is a human donor with non-small cell lung cancer who had a complete response to radiotherapy plus ipilimumab. Here the sequenced sample was peripheral blood, taken from a patient treated with radiotherapy plus ipilimumab. The chain couples TRBV29-1 to TRBJ1-2; the D gene lacks a confident call. In nucleotides, the sequence is TGCAGCGTTGACCCGACGCCCAACTATGGCTACACCTTC. This is translated as CSVDPTPNYGYTF.